The source of this T cell receptor beta chain is a study of CD8+ T cells in alopecia areata. Study in general: Percent of scalp involved defined treated patients' severity scores.

Following RNA extraction, reverse transcription yielded cDNA that acted as the sequencing template. Using immunoSEQ multiplex PCR, the repertoire was profiled, and TCRdb retains in-frame clones only, with some absent. This sample has around 120,000 clones; approximately 60% occur once, and the top ten carry approximately 5.1%. The CDR3 extends over 16 amino acids. Germline CDR1 reads SEHNR; CDR2 reads FQNEAQ (reference sequence). V was shortened by 2 bases and J by 3 bases, with 14 bases between the two germline ends. Treatment here: oral pan-JAK inhibitor, 5-10 mg twice daily. A remark on this clone: What it binds is not known.

Study findings and constraints: Unlike in mice, where it was clearer, TCR sharing across patients was less clear, possibly HLA-related. One nonresponder makes the tie between baseline CD8+ expansion and response uncertain.

The rearrangement joins TRBV7-9 to TRBJ2-1; no firm D call. The specimen comprised CD4+ T cells sorted from blood, sampled at week 4, from a patient treated with tofacitinib. The source of this sequence is a human donor with alopecia areata. The CDR3 coding sequence is TGTGCCAGCAGCTTAATGTCCCGGACCGACTACAATGAGCAGTTCTTC. This sequence encodes CASSLMSRTDYNEQFF.